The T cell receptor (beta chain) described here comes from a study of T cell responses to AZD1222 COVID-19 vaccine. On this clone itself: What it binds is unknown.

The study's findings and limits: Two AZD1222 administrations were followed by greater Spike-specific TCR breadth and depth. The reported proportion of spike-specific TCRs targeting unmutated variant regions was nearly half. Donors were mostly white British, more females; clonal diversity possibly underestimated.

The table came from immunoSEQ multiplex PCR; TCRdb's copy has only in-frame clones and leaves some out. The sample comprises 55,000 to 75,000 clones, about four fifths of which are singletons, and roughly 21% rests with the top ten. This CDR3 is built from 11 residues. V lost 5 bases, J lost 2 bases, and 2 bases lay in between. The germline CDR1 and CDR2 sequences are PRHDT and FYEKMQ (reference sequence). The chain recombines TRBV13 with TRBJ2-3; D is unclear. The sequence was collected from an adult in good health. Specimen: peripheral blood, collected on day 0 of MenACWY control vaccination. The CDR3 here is CASSVTDTQYF. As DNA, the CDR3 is TGTGCCAGCAGCGTCACAGATACGCAGTATTTT.